A single sample gave rise to the 14 T cell receptor beta chains below, sequenced in a study of cytomegalovirus exposure and HLA in healthy donors. Primers included in the PCR were 60 Vbeta and 13 Jbeta primers. Measured with immunoSEQ multiplex PCR; TCRdb has only the in-frame clones, and not every one. The table shows 60,000 to 85,000 clones, with about 74% occurring only once. Sequenced: PBMCs. The receptors originated from a human donor in good health.

A word on this clone: Compared with germline, one end of the junction differs, possibly owing to a read error. This rearrangement joins TRBV7-9 to TRBJ2-7; TRBD2 is a possible D gene (5 bases). The CDR3 runs 15 residues. CDR1 SEHNR and CDR2 FQNEAQ come from the germline V gene (reference sequence). CDR3 coding DNA: TGTTCCAGCAGCCCCATAACTAGATTCTACTACGAGCAGTACTTC. The encoded protein is CSSSPITRFYYEQYF.

This clone came up a few times. V usage is TRBV5-6 and J usage is TRBJ2-1; 10 nucleotides match TRBD1. J lost 8 bases, V lost 0 bases, and 8 bases had no gene match. This CDR3 is 16 amino acids long. Per the germline V gene, CDR1 is SGHDT and CDR2 is YYEEEE. The CDR3 sequence: CASSLAPGQGYHEQFF. DNA for the CDR3: TGTGCCAGCAGCTTGGCACCGGGACAGGGGTACCATGAGCAGTTCTTC.

V gene TRBV7-9 combines with J gene TRBJ2-5, with 9 nucleotides matching TRBD2. Germline V gene lookup returns CDR1 SEHNR and CDR2 FQNEAQ (reference sequence). V dropped 1 base and J dropped 3; count of bases not matched to a gene: 6. The CDR3 loop spans 16 amino acids. The CDR3 reads CASSLEGTSPKETQYF. CDR3 in DNA: TGTGCCAGCAGCTTAGAAGGGACTAGCCCCAAAGAGACCCAGTACTTC. Together with reference TRBV7-9 and TRBJ2-5, the CDR3 gives the full variable domain: DTGVSQNPRHKITKRGQNVTFRCDPISEHNRLYWYRQTLGQGPEFLTYFQNEAQLEKSRLLSDRFSAERPKGSFSTLEIQRTEQGDSAMYLCASSLEGTSPKETQYFGPGTRLLVL.

The V call is TRBV7-9, the J call TRBJ2-5, with 15 positions matching TRBD2. The CDR3 totals 18 residues. V was pared by 5 bases and J by 5 bases, with 12 bases of the junction left unmatched. CDR1 and CDR2 (germline): SEHNR, FQNEAQ (reference sequence). CDR3 DNA: TGTGCCAGCAGCCTTTCGGGACTAGCGGGAGGACCTCTCGAGACCCAGTACTTC. Protein: CASSLSGLAGGPLETQYF.

In this sample, this clone turned up a few times. The chain combines TRBV25-1 with TRBJ2-7; 10 bases are shared with TRBD1. Germline V gene lookup returns CDR1 MGHDK and CDR2 SYGVNS. The CDR3 is made up of 15 amino acids. Trimming at V came to 8 bases and at J to 5 bases, leaving 12 bases not matched to a gene. The CDR3 reads CASAQRTGGTHEQYF. The DNA for the CDR3 is TGTGCCAGCGCGCAAAGGACAGGGGGAACCCACGAGCAGTACTTC.

The gene calls are TRBV30 and TRBJ1-5, with TRBD1 as a possible D gene (5 bases). The CDR3 runs 13 residues. Per the germline V gene, CDR1 is GTSNPN and CDR2 is SVGIG (reference sequence). Trimming left V 3 bases short and J 2 bases short, with 8 bases between. The CDR3 DNA sequence: TGTGCCTGGAGCCCACAGGGCAATCAGCCCCAGCATTTT. It translates to CAWSPQGNQPQHF.

The V call is TRBV5-1, the J call TRBJ2-1; a weak D match, TRBD2 (6 bases). The germline CDR1 and CDR2 sequences are SGHRS and YFSETQ. The CDR3 sequence is 16 residues long. Trimming stripped 0 bases from V and 1 base from J, with 11 bases between. CDR3 protein: CASSLGNSGSYNEQFF. CDR3 in DNA: TGCGCCAGCAGCTTGGGAAATAGCGGATCCTACAATGAGCAGTTCTTC. Full variable domain (outside the CDR3, taken from reference TRBV5-1 and TRBJ2-1): KAGVTQTPRYLIKTRGQQVTLSCSPISGHRSVSWYQQTPGQGLQFLFEYFSETQRNKGNFPGRFSGRQFSNSRSEMNVSTLELGDSALYLCASSLGNSGSYNEQFFGPGTRLTVL.

The rearrangement links TRBV5-1 to TRBJ2-1; D possibly corresponds to TRBD1 (5 bases). The CDR3 is made up of 14 amino acids. Germline CDR1 is SGHRS and CDR2 is YFSETQ. The germline V and J ends were trimmed by 4 bases and 5 bases, with 13 bases remaining between them. The CDR3 DNA follows: TGCGCCAGCAGCGGCAGGGCTGACCACAATGAGCAGTTCTTC. It yields the protein CASSGRADHNEQFF.

The chain links TRBV30 to TRBJ1-3, with a weak D call TRBD1 (6 bases). CDR1 and CDR2 (germline): GTSNPN, SVGIG (reference sequence). The CDR3 spans 17 residues. Trimming cost V 2 bases and J 0 bases, with 17 bases left between them. The CDR3 coding sequence is TGTGCCTGGAGTCCCCAAGGGGGACGGCTCTCTGGAAACACCATATATTTT. The encoded protein is CAWSPQGGRLSGNTIYF.

This chain connects TRBV5-4 to TRBJ2-7, with D perhaps matching TRBD1 (5 bases). Germline V lookup: CDR1 SGHNT, CDR2 YYREEE (reference sequence). Trimming removed 0 bases at V and 1 base at J, with 11 bases between. This CDR3 has 15 amino acids. CDR3 residues: CASSLEGVGSYEQYF. CDR3 in DNA: TGTGCCAGCAGCTTGGAAGGGGTGGGGTCCTACGAGCAGTACTTC. Full variable domain (missing parts from reference TRBV5-4 and TRBJ2-7): ETGVTQSPTHLIKTRGQQVTLRCSSQSGHNTVSWYQQALGQGPQFIFQYYREEENGRGNFPPRFSGLQFPNYSSELNVNALELDDSALYLCASSLEGVGSYEQYFGPGTRLTVT.

The chain has TRBV18 and TRBJ2-2; tentative D call: TRBD2 (6 bases). Germline V gene data show CDR1 as KGHSH and CDR2 as LQKENI. Trimming stripped 2 bases from V and 3 bases from J, with 10 bases between. This CDR3 is 15 amino acids long. The CDR3, as DNA: TGTGCCAGCTCACCATTCGGGAGAGACACCGGGGAGCTGTTTTTT. Translated: CASSPFGRDTGELFF.

The J gene is TRBJ2-7, the V gene TRBV10-3, with 9 bases aligning to TRBD1. The germline gives CDR1 ENHRY, CDR2 SYGVKD. With 4 bases clipped from V and 1 base from J, the junction kept 8 bases outside the gene matches. The CDR3 sequence is 16 residues long. CDR3 region: CAISVGGQGRSYEQYF. The DNA for the CDR3 is TGTGCCATCAGTGTCGGGGGACAGGGTCGTTCCTACGAGCAGTACTTC.

CDR3 region: CASSVDDSGSSYEQYF. The CDR3, as DNA: TGTGCCAGCAGCGTAGACGATAGCGGGAGTTCCTACGAGCAGTACTTC. The rearrangement links TRBV9 to TRBJ2-7; TRBD2 aligns across 9 bases. The germline CDR1 and CDR2 sequences are SGDLS and YYNGEE. This CDR3 spans 16 amino acids. The V segment lost 0 bases and the J segment 1 base; nucleotides outside the gene matches: 5.

This clone came up a few times. The chain combines TRBV4-2 with TRBJ1-5; D is possibly TRBD1 (6 bases). This CDR3 spans 15 amino acids. Between the trimmed V and J ends, which lost 0 bases and 6 bases, there was a span of 12 bases. Germline V CDR1 and CDR2: LGHNA, YNFKEQ. This CDR3 reads CASSQEGAVSQPQHF. CDR3 bases: TGTGCCAGCAGCCAAGAGGGGGCGGTCAGTCAGCCCCAGCATTTT.